This T cell receptor (beta chain) was sequenced during a study of T cells after posttransplantation cyclophosphamide. Study findings and constraints: Donor CD8+ memory clones often dominated recipient blood repertoires at later times. Blood and skin or GI T cell repertoires showed limited TRB overlap. Recipient CMV seropositivity and CMV reactivation strongly tracked TRB clonality.

Some clones are missing from TCRdb's copy, which holds only in-frame ones; the method was immunoSEQ multiplex PCR. This sample has some 10,000 clones; roughly 80% occur once, and the top ten carry 5.4%. The CDR3 has 16 amino acids. Trimming took 2 bases from V and 5 from J; bases not matched to a gene: 7. CDR1 MNHNY and CDR2 SVGAGI come from the germline V gene (reference sequence). The sample holds a few counts of this clone. Its antigen is unknown. Cyclophosphamide on days +3 and +4 followed busulfan-fludarabine conditioning and a marrow graft. The source was PBMCs, collected after allogeneic stem cell transplant with posttransplant cyclophosphamide. This receptor was obtained from a female patient between 50 and 60 years old who received an allogeneic stem cell transplant from a related donor, was CMV-positive, and had no GVHD. Some T cells may arise from the graft donor. This chain joins TRBV6-6 and TRBJ2-7; 12 bases agree with TRBD2. The CDR3: CASSYGNLAGGDEQYF. The CDR3 DNA reads as TGTGCCAGCAGTTACGGTAACCTAGCGGGGGGGGACGAGCAGTACTTC.